These T cell receptor beta chains were read from a single sample in a study of cytomegalovirus exposure and HLA in healthy donors. TCRdb's table, derived via immunoSEQ multiplex PCR, lists solely in-frame clones and lacks some. The sample holds about 130,000 clones; roughly 80% are singletons and the top ten take roughly 4%. The sample consisted of PBMCs. The source is a man aged 18 to 35 in good health and CMV-seropositive. Each CDR3 is given with its conserved first and last residue. Fields, in order: J gene, V gene, clone size, D gene, CDR3 DNA, CDR3 protein. D genes are given only for firm matches. Clone size is stated in some rows and not others, as once, few, many or a class when expanded.

J: TRBJ2-4; V: TRBV5-1; size: few; D: TRBD1; DNA: TGCGCCAGCAGCTTGGAATACAGGGGGCATCAAAACATTCAGTACTTC; CDR3: CASSLEYRGHQNIQYF
J: TRBJ2-2; V: TRBV5-1; size: NA; D: TRBD1; DNA: TGCGCCAGCAGCTTGGTTCTTGGACAGGGGAACCCCGGGGAGCTGTTTTTT; CDR3: CASSLVLGQGNPGELFF
J: TRBJ2-3; V: TRBV18; size: few; D: NA; DNA: TGTGCCAGCTCCGCGTCGACAGATACGCAGTATTTT; CDR3: CASSASTDTQYF
J: TRBJ2-7; V: TRBV2; size: NA; D: NA; DNA: TGTGCCAGCAGTGAAGGCGGAGCCCGATCCTACGAGCAGTACTTC; CDR3: CASSEGGARSYEQYF
J: TRBJ1-5; V: TRBV30; size: NA; D: NA; DNA: TGTGCCTGGAGACAGGGAGGGAGCAATCAGCCCCAGCATTTT; CDR3: CAWRQGGSNQPQHF
J: TRBJ2-2; V: TRBV7-2; size: NA; D: NA; DNA: TGTGCCAGCAGCTTATTTCGGGAGGGGGAGCTGTTTTTT; CDR3: CASSLFREGELFF
J: TRBJ1-4; V: TRBV4-3; size: NA; D: NA; DNA: TGCGCCAGCAGCCAAGTGGGAGGCGCTAATGAAAAACTGTTTTTT; CDR3: CASSQVGGANEKLFF
J: TRBJ1-2; V: TRBV27; size: NA; D: NA; DNA: TGTGCCAGCAGAGACCCAATCAGGGGTACCTCCTATGGCTACACCTTC; CDR3: CASRDPIRGTSYGYTF
J: TRBJ1-4; V: TRBV15; size: NA; D: NA; DNA: TGTGCCACCAGCAGAGATCTAGATATCCGAACTAATGAAAAACTGTTTTTT; CDR3: CATSRDLDIRTNEKLFF
J: TRBJ2-1; V: TRBV5-1; size: once; D: TRBD2; DNA: TGCGCCAGCAAACTTATAGCGGGGAGCTCCTACAATGAGCAGTTCTTC; CDR3: CASKLIAGSSYNEQFF
J: TRBJ2-3; V: TRBV9; size: NA; D: TRBD2; DNA: TGTGCCAGCAGCCCGAGGAGGACACTAGCGGGAGGGAACACAGATACGCAGTATTTT; CDR3: CASSPRRTLAGGNTDTQYF
J: TRBJ2-2; V: TRBV27; size: NA; D: TRBD2; DNA: TGTGCCAGCAGGCGGGGGGGTAACACCGGGGAGCTGTTTTTT; CDR3: CASRRGGNTGELFF
J: TRBJ1-3; V: TRBV29-1; size: NA; D: NA; DNA: TGCAGCGTTGCCGACAGAAGGTCGGGAAACACCATATATTTT; CDR3: CSVADRRSGNTIYF
J: TRBJ1-3; V: TRBV9; size: NA; D: TRBD1; DNA: TGTGCCAGCAGCGCGCCGGGACAGGGGAGAAACACCATATATTTT; CDR3: CASSAPGQGRNTIYF
J: TRBJ2-5; V: TRBV5-4; size: NA; D: TRBD2; DNA: TGTGCCAGCAGCTCCCCGGGACTAGCTGGGGAGACCCAGTACTTC; CDR3: CASSSPGLAGETQYF
J: TRBJ2-3; V: TRBV4-1; size: NA; D: NA; DNA: TGCGCCAGCAGCCAAAACCCAGGGGAGGATACGCAGTATTTT; CDR3: CASSQNPGEDTQYF
J: TRBJ1-2; V: TRBV10-3; size: few; D: NA; DNA: TGTGCCATCAGTCTAGGAAGACCTGACTATGGCTACACCTTC; CDR3: CAISLGRPDYGYTF
J: TRBJ2-1; V: TRBV5-1; size: NA; D: TRBD2; DNA: TGCGCCAGCAGCTTGTCTGGCGGGGGTCCCCCCCGCGATGAGCAGTTCTTC; CDR3: CASSLSGGGPPRDEQFF
J: TRBJ1-1; V: TRBV29-1; size: once; D: TRBD1; DNA: TGCAGCGTTGAAACAGGGGGCACTGAAGCTTTCTTT; CDR3: CSVETGGTEAFF
J: TRBJ1-2; V: TRBV7-9; size: NA; D: TRBD1; DNA: TGTGCCAGCACCCGCAGACAGGGTAGCGGCTACACCTTC; CDR3: CASTRRQGSGYTF
J: TRBJ1-1; V: TRBV7-2; size: NA; D: NA; DNA: TGTGCCAGCAGGAGACAACAGGGCACTGAAGCTTTCTTT; CDR3: CASRRQQGTEAFF
J: TRBJ2-3; V: TRBV6-1; size: NA; D: TRBD1; DNA: TGTGCCAGCAGTGAAATAGGCATGACAGGGGCGGATACGCAGTATTTT; CDR3: CASSEIGMTGADTQYF
J: TRBJ2-1; V: TRBV27; size: NA; D: NA; DNA: TGTGCCAGCAGGCTAAAGGCGGGCTCTCTGGACAATGAGCAGTTCTTC; CDR3: CASRLKAGSLDNEQFF
J: TRBJ2-1; V: TRBV30; size: NA; D: NA; DNA: TGTGCCTGGAGCCGAGGGCCGGGTAACTCCTACAATGAGCAGTTCTTC; CDR3: CAWSRGPGNSYNEQFF
J: TRBJ2-1; V: TRBV19; size: NA; D: NA; DNA: TGTGCCAGTAGTATAGAGGGTAGCAGGGAATGGAACAATGAGCAGTTCTTC; CDR3: CASSIEGSREWNNEQFF
J: TRBJ2-2; V: TRBV4-1; size: NA; D: NA; DNA: TGCGCCAGCAGCCCGGAGGGGATTAGGGGCGGGGAGCTGTTTTTT; CDR3: CASSPEGIRGGELFF
J: TRBJ2-7; V: TRBV6-5; size: NA; D: TRBD1; DNA: TGTGCCAGCAGTCCGGCCGGGACAGGGGGCGAGCAGTACTTC; CDR3: CASSPAGTGGEQYF
J: TRBJ1-2; V: TRBV6-1; size: NA; D: TRBD1; DNA: TGTGCCAGCAGTGGGACAGGAACCTACGGTGGCTACACCTTC; CDR3: CASSGTGTYGGYTF
J: TRBJ2-7; V: TRBV5-6; size: NA; D: NA; DNA: TGTGCCAGCAGCATACAAGACCGGGTTGGGGGGTCGGAGCAGTACTTC; CDR3: CASSIQDRVGGSEQYF
J: TRBJ1-6; V: TRBV6-6; size: NA; D: NA; DNA: TGTGCCAGCAGTTACAGGGAGTCACCCCTCCACTTT; CDR3: CASSYRESPLHF
J: TRBJ2-2; V: TRBV13; size: NA; D: TRBD1; DNA: TGTGCCAGCAGCTCCCGAACCCGGACAGGGACCGGGGAGCTGTTTTTT; CDR3: CASSSRTRTGTGELFF
J: TRBJ2-2; V: TRBV29-1; size: NA; D: TRBD2; DNA: TGCAGCGTTTTACTCACTAGCGGGGGGGCCCAAGGCGGGGAGCTGTTTTTT; CDR3: CSVLLTSGGAQGGELFF
J: TRBJ1-1; V: TRBV5-1; size: NA; D: NA; DNA: TGCGCCAGCAGCTTGAGTTTGGGGGGAGGTAGGGCTTTCTTT; CDR3: CASSLSLGGGRAFF
J: TRBJ2-5; V: TRBV5-1; size: few; D: TRBD2; DNA: TGCGCCAGCAGCTTACGGACTAGCGGTGGAGAGACCCAGTACTTC; CDR3: CASSLRTSGGETQYF
J: TRBJ2-7; V: TRBV5-1; size: NA; D: NA; DNA: TGCGCCAGCAGCGATCCCGCAAGGAGCTCCTACGAGCAGTACTTC; CDR3: CASSDPARSSYEQYF
J: TRBJ1-4; V: TRBV6-5; size: NA; D: NA; DNA: TGTGCCAGCAGTTTCGTCGTGGACAGTCGCGAAAAACTGTTTTTT; CDR3: CASSFVVDSREKLFF
J: TRBJ2-5; V: TRBV5-4; size: NA; D: TRBD2; DNA: TGTGCCAGCAGCCCGACTAGCGGGAGGTCCCAAGAGACCCAGTACTTC; CDR3: CASSPTSGRSQETQYF
J: TRBJ1-1; V: TRBV4-1; size: NA; D: NA; DNA: TGCGCCAGCAGGGCAATAGAACAGAGGAACACTGAAGCTTTCTTT; CDR3: CASRAIEQRNTEAFF
J: TRBJ2-3; V: TRBV19; size: NA; D: TRBD2; DNA: TGTGCCAGTAGTATCAACGGGAGGGCCTCAGATACGCAGTATTTT; CDR3: CASSINGRASDTQYF
J: TRBJ1-1; V: TRBV7-2; size: NA; D: NA; DNA: TGTGCCAGCAGCTTAGGTTCAGGGAAGAACACTGAAGCTTTCTTT; CDR3: CASSLGSGKNTEAFF
J: TRBJ1-1; V: TRBV6-1; size: few; D: TRBD1; DNA: TGTGCCAGCCGAGGGACAGACCTGAACACTGAAGCTTTCTTT; CDR3: CASRGTDLNTEAFF
J: TRBJ1-1; V: TRBV19; size: NA; D: TRBD1; DNA: TGTGCCAGTAGTAGGACAGGGGTCACTGAAGCTTTCTTT; CDR3: CASSRTGVTEAFF
J: TRBJ1-2; V: TRBV19; size: NA; D: NA; DNA: TGTGCCAGTAAGGAAAAGGGGGTGTCAGGGTGGTACTATGGCTACACCTTC; CDR3: CASKEKGVSGWYYGYTF
J: TRBJ1-5; V: TRBV12-5; size: NA; D: NA; DNA: TGTGCTAGTGGTTCCAGCGCGAATCAGCCCCAGCATTTT; CDR3: CASGSSANQPQHF
J: TRBJ1-4; V: TRBV5-1; size: NA; D: NA; DNA: TGCGCCAGCAGCTTGAACCCCGCCCCGGGAGGTAATGAAAAACTGTTTTTT; CDR3: CASSLNPAPGGNEKLFF
J: TRBJ2-7; V: TRBV6-1; size: NA; D: TRBD1; DNA: TGTGCCAGCAACCTCCGGGACAGTACCTACGAGCAGTACTTC; CDR3: CASNLRDSTYEQYF
J: TRBJ2-7; V: TRBV20-1; size: NA; D: NA; DNA: TGCAGTGCTACTACAGGGTTAGAGCAGTACTTC; CDR3: CSATTGLEQYF